Below are 29 T cell receptor beta chains sequenced from a single sample in a study of blood T cell repertoires in COVID-19. TCRdb's copy holds only in-frame clones and misses some; the assay was immunoSEQ multiplex PCR. Here the sample spans some 200,000 clones, around 80% being singletons. The specimen was peripheral blood. These TCRs come from a woman of 80 years or more with acute or convalescent COVID-19.

The rearrangement joins TRBV4-3 to TRBJ2-1; 8 positions match TRBD2. Trimming removed 1 base from V and 7 bases from J; junction bases left unmatched: 6. Germline V CDR1 and CDR2: LGHNA, YSLEER. There are 15 residues in the CDR3. Written as DNA, the CDR3 is TGCGCCAGCAGCCAAGGACCGGGGGGGCAGAATGAGCAGTTCTTC. Translated: CASSQGPGGQNEQFF.

V gene TRBV30 combines with J gene TRBJ1-5; D not resolved. This CDR3 has 15 amino acids. The germline CDR1 and CDR2 sequences are GTSNPN and SVGIG (reference sequence). V was clipped by 1 base and J by 4 bases, with 14 bases between them. The CDR3, as DNA: TGTGCCTGGAGTGCCTCCGGGATAGCAAATCAGCCCCAGCATTTT. It yields the protein CAWSASGIANQPQHF.

This chain connects TRBV19 to TRBJ1-2; perhaps TRBD1 as D (6 bases). This CDR3 comprises 15 residues. V gave up 7 bases and J gave up 4 bases, with 19 bases separating them. In germline, CDR1 is LNHDA, CDR2 SQIVND (reference sequence). The CDR3 nucleotides read TGTGCCAGTACCATCCCCGGACAGCCAATCTATGGCTACACCTTC. Protein: CASTIPGQPIYGYTF.

This sequence joins TRBV11-3 and TRBJ2-6, with 7 bases aligning to TRBD2. Germline trimming cut 6 bases from V and 2 bases from J; bases unmatched to any gene: 7. CDR3 length: 16 residues. Germline CDR1 and CDR2: SGHNT and YENEEA. CDR3 region: CASSRLGGAGANVLTF. The CDR3 region has the DNA TGTGCCAGCAGTCGCCTGGGGGGGGCTGGGGCCAACGTCCTGACTTTC.

This clone was picked up a small number of times. This rearrangement joins TRBV19 to TRBJ1-5, with no clear D. This CDR3 comprises 15 residues. CDR1 LNHDA and CDR2 SQIVND come from the germline V gene (reference sequence). V shed 2 bases and J shed 3 bases, with 11 bases lying between them. This CDR3 is CASSISPDSNQPQHF. CDR3 sequence (DNA): TGTGCCAGTAGTATATCCCCGGACTCCAATCAGCCCCAGCATTTT.

The chain carries TRBV23-1 and TRBJ1-6; tentative D call: TRBD1 (6 bases). TRBV23-1 is noted as an ORF with a role that remains uncertain. The CDR3 runs 17 residues. The V end lost 1 base, the J end lost 7 bases, and 17 bases lay between the germline ends. The CDR3 DNA sequence: TGCGCCAGCAGTCAATGGGGGCGAGGACAGAGAAATTCACCCCTCCACTTT. It is translated as CASSQWGRGQRNSPLHF.

The sample holds one count of this clone. The V and J genes are TRBV7-2 and TRBJ2-5; 7 bases align to TRBD2. The CDR3 is made up of 15 amino acids. The V gene's germline CDR1 is SGHTA and CDR2 FQGNSA. V lost 0 bases to trimming and J lost 5 bases; unmatched junction nucleotides: 6. In nucleotides, the CDR3 is TGTGCCAGCAGCTTAGCTACGGGGGGACGTGAGACCCAGTACTTC. As protein: CASSLATGGRETQYF.

The CDR3 is CASSVGTGTADNEQFF. CDR3 DNA: TGCGCCAGCAGTGTCGGGACAGGGACCGCGGACAATGAGCAGTTCTTC. The gene calls are TRBV10-1 and TRBJ2-1; 9 nucleotides line up with TRBD1. The V and J ends lost 4 bases and 5 bases, in that order; junction bases with no gene match: 9. Germline-derived CDR1 and CDR2 are WNHNN and SYGVQD (reference sequence). The CDR3 spans 16 residues.

V gene TRBV7-3 combines with J gene TRBJ1-1, with 8 bases aligning to TRBD1. The CDR3 runs to 14 residues. The trim removed 5 bases at V and 2 bases at J, leaving 4 bases unmatched. Per germline, CDR1 SGHTA and CDR2 FQGTGA. The CDR3 sequence: CASSETGGNTEAFF. The CDR3 DNA is TGTGCCAGCAGCGAAACAGGGGGTAACACTGAAGCTTTCTTT.

This clone was counted between two and nine times. This chain joins TRBV21-1 and TRBJ1-5; the D call of TRBD1 is as the table states it, not checked on the DNA. TRBV21-1 is classified as a pseudogene. The CDR3 has 15 residues. CDR3 in amino acids: CASSKVKTENQPQHF. CDR3 in DNA: TGTGCCAGCAGCAAAGTTAAAACAGAGAATCAGCCCCAGCATTTT.

A few counts support this clone. The V gene is TRBV18, the J gene TRBJ1-4; D unclear. The V gene's germline CDR1 is KGHSH and CDR2 LQKENI. The length of the CDR3 is 11 residues. V lost 3 bases and J 12 bases, leaving 8 bases between the germline ends. In nucleotides, the CDR3 is TGTGCCAGCTCACCCTCCATAGAACTGTTTTTT. Translated, it gives CASSPSIELFF.

The CDR3 reads CASSLTGGASYNEQFF. CDR3 nucleotides: TGTGCCAGCAGCTTAACAGGGGGGGCTTCCTACAATGAGCAGTTCTTC. V usage is TRBV7-2 and J usage is TRBJ2-1; the D gene is possibly TRBD1 (8 bases). Germline CDR1 and CDR2: SGHTA and FQGNSA. This CDR3 contains 16 residues. Trimming pared 2 bases from V and 1 base from J, leaving 12 bases between.

The chain recombines TRBV7-2 with TRBJ2-1; D is uncertain. Germline V lookup: CDR1 SGHTA, CDR2 FQGNSA. CDR3 length: 15 amino acids. Trimming left V 0 bases short and J 6 bases short, with 12 bases between. The CDR3 DNA sequence: TGTGCCAGCAGCTTAGCGTGGGCTATTTTCAATGAGCAGTTCTTC. Protein sequence: CASSLAWAIFNEQFF. The full variable domain, in which reference TRBV7-2 and TRBJ2-1 provide the parts outside the CDR3, is GAGVSQSPSNKVTEKGKDVELRCDPISGHTALYWYRQSLGQGLEFLIYFQGNSAPDKSGLPSDRFSAERTGGSVSTLTIQRTQQEDSAVYLCASSLAWAIFNEQFFGPGTRLTVL.

This clone has more than one count but fewer than ten. The chain employs TRBV5-4 and TRBJ1-2; 9 bases agree with TRBD1. The germline CDR1 and CDR2 sequences are SGHNT and YYREEE (reference sequence). Trimming at V came to 1 base and at J to 5 bases, leaving 3 bases not matched to a gene. The CDR3 length is 14 residues. This chain's CDR3 is CASSLTGGRYGYTF. DNA of the CDR3: TGTGCCAGCAGCTTGACAGGGGGCCGATATGGCTACACCTTC.

The table lists this clone with a few counts. V and J are TRBV28 and TRBJ2-3, with a tentative D call TRBD2 (6 bases). The CDR3 loop spans 19 amino acids. V shed 5 bases and J shed 0 bases, with 24 bases lying between them. Germline V gene sequence: CDR1 MDHEN, CDR2 SYDVKM. The CDR3: CASSLERVFGRSSTDTQYF. The CDR3 nucleotides are TGTGCCAGCAGTCTAGAGCGGGTCTTTGGGCGGAGCAGCACAGATACGCAGTATTTT.

V gene TRBV7-2 combines with J gene TRBJ2-2, with D possibly being TRBD1 (5 bases). Germline assignment: CDR1 SGHTA and CDR2 FQGNSA. V lost 5 bases to trimming and J lost 6 bases, with 16 bases between them. The CDR3 loop spans 15 amino acids. The CDR3 sequence is CASSPTASPAGELFF. The CDR3 nucleotides read TGTGCCAGCAGCCCGACAGCCTCCCCGGCCGGGGAGCTGTTTTTT.

The rearrangement links TRBV7-2 to TRBJ1-2; 9 bases are shared with TRBD1. The CDR3 is made up of 15 amino acids. The trim removed 5 bases at V and 4 bases at J, leaving 8 bases unmatched. Germline V gene sequence: CDR1 SGHTA, CDR2 FQGNSA. CDR3 nucleotides: TGTGCCAGCAGCCCCACATCACAGGGGGCCTATGGCTACACCTTC. It codes for CASSPTSQGAYGYTF.

The chain couples TRBV9 to TRBJ2-1; 13 bases are shared with TRBD2. Germline lookup yields CDR1 SGDLS and CDR2 YYNGEE. The trim removed 0 bases at V and 10 bases at J, leaving 4 bases unmatched. The CDR3 covers 15 residues. For the CDR3, the DNA is TGTGCCAGCAGCGTAGAACTAGCGGGGGGGCACGAGCAGTTCTTC. Its translation is CASSVELAGGHEQFF.

The chain combines TRBV7-9 with TRBJ2-7; tentative D call: TRBD1 (5 bases). Germline loops: CDR1 SEHNR, CDR2 FQNEAQ (reference sequence). V lost 5 bases and J 6 bases, leaving 11 bases between the germline ends. This CDR3 region has 12 residues. The CDR3, as DNA: TGTGCCAGCAGCGTACAGGTTTCCGAGCAGTACTTC. This translates into CASSVQVSEQYF.

V and J are TRBV5-4 and TRBJ2-5; 16 nucleotides line up with TRBD2. There are 16 residues in the CDR3. With V trimmed by 4 bases and J by 7 bases, 7 bases remained unmatched. In germline, CDR1 is SGHNT, CDR2 YYREEE (reference sequence). The chain's CDR3 is CASSPSGLAGGWTQYF. DNA for the CDR3: TGTGCCAGCAGCCCATCGGGACTAGCGGGGGGGTGGACCCAGTACTTC. The complete variable domain, with remaining parts taken from reference TRBV5-4 and TRBJ2-5, reads ETGVTQSPTHLIKTRGQQVTLRCSSQSGHNTVSWYQQALGQGPQFIFQYYREEENGRGNFPPRFSGLQFPNYSSELNVNALELDDSALYLCASSPSGLAGGWTQYFGPGTRLLVL.

In this sample, this clone turned up a few times. The chain combines TRBV11-3 with TRBJ2-2; a weak D match, TRBD1 (5 bases). V gave up 2 bases and J gave up 4 bases, with 11 bases separating them. CDR3 length: 15 residues. Germline CDR1 and CDR2: SGHNT and YENEEA. The CDR3 nucleotides are TGTGCCAGCAGCTTATCAGGGTACCTCACCGGGGAGCTGTTTTTT. Translated: CASSLSGYLTGELFF.

This clone has only one observation. The rearrangement links TRBV5-5 to TRBJ1-5; weak D call: TRBD1 (5 bases). V dropped 4 bases and J dropped 2 bases, with 13 bases sitting between them. Per the germline V gene, CDR1 is SGHKS and CDR2 is YYEKEE (reference sequence). This CDR3 has 15 amino acids. The CDR3 loop reads CASSVLGTGNQPQHF. CDR3 bases: TGTGCCAGCAGCGTGCTTGGGACTGGCAATCAGCCCCAGCATTTT.

This chain links TRBV27 with TRBJ2-5; no definite D call. V gave up 4 bases and J gave up 4 bases, with 10 bases separating them. The length of the CDR3 is 13 residues. Looked up from germline, CDR1 is MNHEY and CDR2 is SMNVEV (reference sequence). In nucleotides, the CDR3 is TGTGCCAGCAGTTCCGTTAGTCGAGAGACCCAGTACTTC. Translated: CASSSVSRETQYF.

This rearrangement joins TRBV6-6 to TRBJ2-3; maybe TRBD1 (5 bases). Per the germline V gene, CDR1 is MNHNY and CDR2 is SVGAGI (reference sequence). The CDR3 sequence is 13 residues long. V lost 10 bases to trimming and J lost 1 base, with 12 bases between them. CDR3 loop: CAIGHAGTDTQYF. CDR3 in DNA: TGTGCCATCGGACACGCCGGCACAGATACGCAGTATTTT.

Written as DNA, the CDR3 is TGCAGCGTTGAAGGACAGGGGGCTTCAGCTTTCTTT. Its protein is CSVEGQGASAFF. This chain connects TRBV29-1 to TRBJ1-1, with 10 bases fitting TRBD1. The CDR3 has 12 amino acids. The ends lost 1 base at V and 10 bases at J; junction bases unmatched: 3. Germline values: CDR1 SQVTM, CDR2 ANQGSEA.

This chain connects TRBV11-2 to TRBJ2-5, with D possibly matching TRBD2 (6 bases). CDR1 is SGHAT, CDR2 FQNNGV, per germline. Trimming stripped 6 bases from V and 7 bases from J, with 18 bases between. The CDR3 loop spans 14 amino acids. CDR3 bases: TGTGCCAGCAGACCGGGACTTAGGGGCCGGACCCAGTACTTC. Its protein is CASRPGLRGRTQYF.

The genes are TRBV3-1 (or the pseudogene TRBV3-2) and TRBJ1-6; D is possibly TRBD1 (6 bases). The V gene lost 6 bases and the J gene lost 0 bases, with 18 bases spanning the gap. This CDR3 is 18 amino acids long. Germline-derived CDR1 and CDR2 are LGHDT and YNNKEL (reference sequence). The CDR3 DNA sequence: TGTGCCAGCAGGTCAAGGACAGAAATAAGCTCCTATAATTCACCCCTCCACTTT. It yields the protein CASRSRTEISSYNSPLHF.

This chain connects TRBV6-5 to TRBJ2-2, with TRBD2 matching 8 bases. The germline V gene encodes CDR1 MNHEY and CDR2 SVGAGI. Trimming took 4 bases from V and 5 from J; bases not matched to a gene: 9. This CDR3 has 16 amino acids. The CDR3 loop is CASSSPAGEGTGELFF. In DNA, the CDR3 is TGTGCCAGCAGTTCGCCAGCGGGAGAGGGGACCGGGGAGCTGTTTTTT.

The chain uses TRBV14 and TRBJ1-2, with a possible D match to TRBD1 (5 bases). Germline assignment: CDR1 SGHDN and CDR2 FVKESK. V was trimmed by 0 bases and J by 9 bases, leaving 14 bases between them. The CDR3 runs 14 residues. The CDR3 bases are TGTGCCAGCAGCCAAGATCAGGGAATAAGAAGCTACACCTTC. Protein sequence: CASSQDQGIRSYTF.